The clone carrying this T cell receptor (beta chain) was counted ten times or more. Its antigen is still unknown. The data are from a study of T-cell reconstitution after alpha-beta-depleted transplantation in children. Study observations and caveats: By one year post-transplant, T-cell counts and diversity largely arose from T cells that were newly produced. Where some patients showed high TCRbeta diversity at day 60, it came from recipient T cells and thymic progenitors that had survived.

CDR1 MDHEN and CDR2 SYDVKM come from the germline V gene. V trimming: 5 bases; J trimming: 4 bases; junction bases outside the gene matches: 1. The CDR3 runs to 14 residues. Construction of the TCRbeta library involved unique molecular identifiers. One entry per CDR3 protein, called by TCRdb with MiXCR from the PCR reads. The sample contains about 190,000 distinct CDR3 sequences, roughly 11% of which appear only once. This clonotype originated in a boy aged 2 to 9 with acute myeloid leukemia, due to receive a stem cell transplant. The J gene is TRBJ2-3, the V gene TRBV28; 12 bases agree with TRBD1. Sample: PBMCs, taken before TCRalphabeta/CD19-depleted stem cell transplant. In DNA, the CDR3 is TGTGCCAGCAGTCGGGACAGGGGGCCAGATACGCAGTATTTT. Its protein is CASSRDRGPDTQYF.